This TCR beta chain came from a study of shared clonotypes between healthy human individuals. Libraries were prepared by immunoSEQ multiplex PCR; TCRdb keeps only in-frame clonotypes and omits some of them. The sample carries 650,000 to 700,000 clones, roughly 91% recorded once. Adult donors, all healthy and HIV-negative, had no recent acute infections or vaccinations. Only Caucasian adults living in Nashville, Tennessee made up the donor group. CD45RO+ cells were combined with CCR7-negative CD45RA+ TemRA cells to form CD8 memory. Study results and limitations: Clonotype sharing across a few donors was observed for 4% to 6.5% of naive CD4 clonotypes.

This CDR3 region has 15 residues. The V segment lost 3 bases and the J segment 6 bases; nucleotides outside the gene matches: 10. The germline V gene has CDR1 MNHEY and CDR2 SMNVEV (reference sequence). Comments on this clone: Its antigen is as yet unknown.

The clonotype originates from a man aged 18-30 years in good health. Some clones in this sample may be carry-over from other donors' samples. V usage is TRBV27 and J usage is TRBJ2-7; the match to TRBD2 covers 8 bases. The material sequenced was memory CD8+ T cells from PBMCs. Subset denoted: CD45RO+ cells pooled with CCR7-negative TemRA cells. The CDR3 region is CASSFFREGQGEQYF. The CDR3 DNA reads as TGTGCCAGCAGTTTTTTTCGGGAGGGCCAGGGCGAGCAGTACTTC.